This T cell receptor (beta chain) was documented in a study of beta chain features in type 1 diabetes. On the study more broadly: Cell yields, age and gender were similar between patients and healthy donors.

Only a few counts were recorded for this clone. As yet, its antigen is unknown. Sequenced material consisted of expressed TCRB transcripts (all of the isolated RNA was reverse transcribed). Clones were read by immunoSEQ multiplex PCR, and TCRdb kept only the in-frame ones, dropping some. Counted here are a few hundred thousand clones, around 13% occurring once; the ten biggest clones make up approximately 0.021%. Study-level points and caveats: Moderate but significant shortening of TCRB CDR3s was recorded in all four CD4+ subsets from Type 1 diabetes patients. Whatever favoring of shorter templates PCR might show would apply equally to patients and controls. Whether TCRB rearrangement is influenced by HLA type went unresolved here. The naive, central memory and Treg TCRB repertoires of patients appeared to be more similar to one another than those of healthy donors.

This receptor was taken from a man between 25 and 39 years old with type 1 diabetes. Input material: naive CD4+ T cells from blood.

The CDR3: CASWDRANTGELFF. The CDR3 bases are TGTGCCAGCTGGGACAGGGCGAACACCGGGGAGCTGTTTTTT. The rearrangement uses TRBV6-5 and TRBJ2-2, with 9 bases that match TRBD1. CDR3 length equals 14 residues. Germline-derived CDR1 and CDR2 are MNHEY and SVGAGI. J gave up 0 bases and V 8 bases, and 1 base lay outside the gene matches.